The T cell receptor beta chain described here comes from a study of shared clonotypes between healthy human individuals. The CDR3 runs 15 residues. The V and J ends lost 0 bases and 3 bases respectively, with 12 bases between them. The V gene's germline CDR1 is SGHDN and CDR2 FVKESK. TCRdb's table, derived via immunoSEQ multiplex PCR, lists solely in-frame clones and lacks some. The profile shows around 700,000 clones, around 72% of them singletons. The sequence was collected from a young woman in good health. Material: memory CD4+ T cells sorted from blood. Subset denoted: CD45RA-negative fraction. The J gene is TRBJ2-7, the V gene TRBV14, with D perhaps TRBD2 (6 bases). The CDR3 spells CASSQETSWNYEQYF. For the CDR3, the DNA is TGTGCCAGCAGCCAAGAGACTAGTTGGAACTACGAGCAGTACTTC.